This TCR beta chain was captured by sequencing in a study of beta chain features in type 1 diabetes (dated by TCRdb to the late 2010s). About the investigation overall: Mean age, gender distribution, total cell number and subset yield were not different between patients and healthy donors. A total of around 110,000,000 sorted cells were examined across all samples, and RNA yield correlated strongly with the number of cells per subset. In the study, TCRB repertoires of sorted circulating CD4+ T cell subsets from recently diagnosed type 1 diabetes patients were compared with those of matched healthy donors. Regulatory and stem cell-like memory subsets were obtained from only 8 patients and about eight healthy donors, while naive and central memory subsets were obtained from all 30 or so donors. Findings and caveats that apply to the study as a whole: Because cDNA rather than genomic DNA was sequenced, highly expressing activated cells could have been over-represented, although no difference in activation and CD3 levels was found between groups. At VDJ recombination sites, patients with type 1 diabetes made fewer insertions and deleted more nucleotides, a pattern implying thymic rearrangement abnormalities. Shorter templates might be favored by PCR, yet because patient and control samples were amplified and corrected together, any such skew would affect both groups equally. Naive, central memory and regulatory TCRB repertoires appeared more similar among patients than among healthy donors. In all four CD4+ subsets, TCRB CDR3 length was moderately but significantly shorter in type 1 diabetes patients. Only small numbers of individuals were included in the HLA sub-analyses, which left unresolved whether HLA type had any influence on TCRB rearrangement.

All of the isolated RNA was reverse transcribed with the High Capacity cDNA Reverse Transcription Kit, so expressed TCRB transcripts were sequenced. Naive, central memory and regulatory T cell samples underwent deep immunoSEQ sequencing, averaging around 3.7 million total reads per sample. Sorted cells were lysed in RLT buffer and RNA was extracted with DNase-treated RNeasy Micro or Mini kits, depending on cell number. Each cell subset was processed on its own to prevent cross-contamination, while patient and healthy donor samples were processed together. Using the immunoSEQ multiplex PCR, TCRB sequences were amplified from cDNA into 87-bp fragments spanning the CDR3 region. Sequencing of the amplicons was performed on the Illumina HiSeq platform. In the original analysis: Synthetic template baselines were used to correct PCR bias computationally, reads within Hamming distance 2 were collapsed, and singletons that could not be merged were discarded. By aligning reads against IMGT, V, D and J genes, CDR3 length, and insertions or deletions at six rearrangement sites were assigned. Within each subset, clonotype counts were normalized to sorted cell number, and only after that were true diversity and Gini coefficients computed with the tcR R package. The overlap coefficient, calculated on TCRB nucleotide sequences, was used to measure repertoire sharing. As a proxy for the pre-selection repertoire, out-of-frame TCRB sequences from naive cells were analyzed. The source is immuneACCESS, and TCRdb retained only in-frame sequences with V and J called. Part of the clones is not carried over; for the studies checked, unresolved V genes explain less than half of this, and the remainder is unexplained. V, J and clone size derive from that table, while D and trimming were established from the DNA sequence. This sample has some 500,000 clones in its table, and about an eighth of those were observed once. Clones ranked in the top ten supply more than 0.045% of the sample.

Each donor gave one peripheral blood draw, averaging approximately 120 mL, which was collected into heparinised tubes. A BD FACSAria II and a panel including CD45RO, CCR7, CD25, CD127, CD95 and CD27 were used to sort naive, central memory, regulatory and stem cell-like memory CD4+ T cells. A purity above 95% was achieved for all sorted populations. PBMCs were separated immediately by Lymphoprep density gradient centrifugation and were stained directly, without being cultured. So that batch effects would be minimized, each experiment stained and sorted samples in pairs, pairing one healthy donor with one patient. This clone appeared a few times. The target of this receptor is not known. Per-base qualities were not stored, and no clone one base away is much larger. The germline V gene (reference sequence) yields GTSNPN for CDR1 and SVGIG for CDR2. The junction shows trimming of 2 bases on V and 5 bases on J, plus 7 bases between the germline ends. Including the terminal cysteine and phenylalanine, the CDR3 comprises 12 residues. The kept DNA is CDR3 alone, 36 bases in frame from the first base.

Sequenced: naive CD4+ T cells from blood. The intended sense of this specimen's cell subset or site label: true naive CD4+ T cells. The receptor was isolated from a young woman in good health. The rearranged chain carries TRBV30 and TRBJ2-1; the D segment cannot be called with confidence. The CDR3 protein sequence reads: CAWSPVDNEQFF. The nucleotide sequence reads TGTGCCTGGAGTCCTGTCGACAATGAGCAGTTCTTC. The full variable domain, completed from the reference TRBV30 and TRBJ2-1 proteins outside the CDR3, reads SQTIHQWPATLVQPVGSPLSLECTVEGTSNPNLYWYRQAAGRGLQLLFYSVGIGQISSEVPQNLSASRPQDRQFILSSKKLLLSDSGFYLCAWSPVDNEQFFGPGTRLTVL.